This is a list of T cell receptor beta chains from one sample in a study of T cells in Graves' hyperthyroidism and ophthalmopathy. In TCRdb, the multiplex PCR reads were re-called with MiXCR into one record per CDR3 protein. The sample records a few hundred thousand distinct CDR3 sequences, 15% to 20% being singletons. What was sequenced was blood. Receptor source: a woman in her 30s with Graves' ophthalmopathy. Both conserved end residues are part of each CDR3. A D gene is named only where the DNA matches it firmly. Not all rows give a size; the values are once, few, many and, for expanded clones, a class.

v_gene	abundance	j_gene	d_gene	CDR3nt	CDR3aa
TRBV20-1	few	TRBJ1-3	TRBD1	TGCAGTGCAGAGGGACAGTCTGGAAACACCATATATTTT	CSAEGQSGNTIYF
TRBV5-6	few	TRBJ1-4	NA	TGTGCCAGCAGTATGGCGGGGGCCGGGGATGAAAAACTGTTTTTT	CASSMAGAGDEKLFF
TRBV12-5	few	TRBJ2-1	NA	TGTGCTAGTGGTCCAAGTGGTGTGGCAATCAATGAGCAGTTCTTC	CASGPSGVAINEQFF
TRBV20-1	few	TRBJ2-7	TRBD2	TGCAGTGCTAGAGATCTGGCTAGCGGGGGTTCCTACGAGCAGTACTTC	CSARDLASGGSYEQYF
TRBV7-9	NA	TRBJ2-1	TRBD2	TGTGCCAGCAGCTTACGGCGGGAGGGCACCTACAATGAGCAGTTCTTC	CASSLRREGTYNEQFF
TRBV11-2	NA	TRBJ1-5	NA	TGTGCCAGCAGCGTGGGGATGGGGCAGCCCCAGCATTTT	CASSVGMGQPQHF
TRBV5-6	NA	TRBJ1-3	NA	TGTGCCAGCAGCCCGCGGGGGTACTCTGGAAACACCATATATTTT	CASSPRGYSGNTIYF
TRBV12-3/TRBV12-4	many	TRBJ1-4	NA	TGTGCCAGCACCGACACTTACGGTGAAAAACTGTTTTTT	CASTDTYGEKLFF
TRBV13	NA	TRBJ1-6	NA	TGTGCCAGCAGCTCCCAGGGTTCACCCCTCCACTTT	CASSSQGSPLHF
TRBV18	many	TRBJ2-3	NA	TGTGCCAGCTCGCCCGCCCCCACAGATACGCAGTATTTT	CASSPAPTDTQYF
TRBV4-3	few	TRBJ2-7	NA	TGCGCCAGCAGCCAACAATTAGGTTTAGGGGCCGAGCAGTACTTC	CASSQQLGLGAEQYF
TRBV11-2	many	TRBJ2-7	NA	TGCGCCAGCAGCCCGACCGGGAGCTCCTACGAGCAGTACTTC	CASSPTGSSYEQYF
TRBV20-1	many	TRBJ2-1	TRBD1	TGCAGTGCCGGAGGACGGACAGGGTTTGATGAGCAGTTCTTC	CSAGGRTGFDEQFF
TRBV6-2/TRBV6-3	few	TRBJ2-2	TRBD1	TGTGCCAGCAGTTACTCAGGACAGGGGTCCGGGGAGCTGTTTTTT	CASSYSGQGSGELFF
TRBV11-3	few	TRBJ2-5	NA	TGTGCCAGCAGCTTAGGTGACGGGGGTAGTGGTGAGACCCAGTACTTC	CASSLGDGGSGETQYF
TRBV9	many	TRBJ1-1	NA	TGTGCCAGCAGCGTTAACTCGAGGCCCGGTGGTGGGGCCTTGAACACTGAAGCTTTCTTT	CASSVNSRPGGGALNTEAFF
TRBV4-1	many	TRBJ2-2	NA	TGCGCCAGCAGATCGTTTACGGACACCGGGGAGCTGTTTTTT	CASRSFTDTGELFF
TRBV3-1	NA	TRBJ2-7	NA	TGTGCCAGCAGCCAAGCCCGCGAAGCCTACGAGCAGTACTTC	CASSQAREAYEQYF
TRBV19	NA	TRBJ2-3	NA	TGTGCCAGTAGTATCGGAGCGAGCACAGATACGCAGTATTTT	CASSIGASTDTQYF
TRBV20-1	NA	TRBJ1-5	NA	TGCAGCATTAACAGGGAAACGGGTCAGCCCCAGCATTTT	CSINRETGQPQHF
TRBV18	few	TRBJ2-3	NA	TGTGCCAGCTCACCCCCGGGGTTTGATACGCAGTATTTT	CASSPPGFDTQYF
TRBV5-5	NA	TRBJ2-7	TRBD2	TGTGCCAGCAGCTCCCCGAAATTAGCGGGAGAGGGCGAGCAGTACTTC	CASSSPKLAGEGEQYF
TRBV19	few	TRBJ1-1	TRBD1	TGTGCCAGTAGTATACGGACAGGGGGCCTTCACATGAACACTGAAGCTTTCTTT	CASSIRTGGLHMNTEAFF
TRBV4-2	NA	TRBJ2-3	NA	TGTGCCAGCAACCCCACAGGGGGGGAGGCAGATACGCAGTATTTT	CASNPTGGEADTQYF
TRBV12-3/TRBV12-4	few	TRBJ1-1	NA	TGTGCCAGCAGGCTCGGGGGGAGACTCACTGAAGCTTTCTTT	CASRLGGRLTEAFF
TRBV20-1	many	TRBJ2-7	NA	TGCAGTGCTCCGGGCCAAACCTACGAGCAGTACTTC	CSAPGQTYEQYF
TRBV7-2	NA	TRBJ1-5	NA	TGTGCCAGCAGCCCTACAGGGCCGGGTGAGCCCCAGCATTTT	CASSPTGPGEPQHF
TRBV20-1	few	TRBJ2-2	NA	TGCAGTGCCCCCGGCGACACCGGGGAGCTGTTTTTT	CSAPGDTGELFF
TRBV5-1	many	TRBJ2-3	TRBD2	TGCGCCAGCAGCCTTACACTAGCGCGCACAGATACGCAGTATTTT	CASSLTLARTDTQYF
TRBV20-1	many	TRBJ2-5	NA	TGCAGTGCGGGGGTTCAAGAGACCCAGTACTTC	CSAGVQETQYF
TRBV7-2	NA	TRBJ2-1	NA	TGTGCCAGCAGCGGCGGACCCGGGGGCGAGCAGTTCTTC	CASSGGPGGEQFF
TRBV30	few	TRBJ2-7	NA	TGTGCCTGGAGTGTACCAGGGCGGGAGCAGTACTTC	CAWSVPGREQYF
TRBV19	few	TRBJ2-5	NA	TGTGCCAGTGGCGGGACGGCCCAAGAGACCCAGTACTTC	CASGGTAQETQYF
TRBV28	many	TRBJ2-7	NA	TGTGCCACCCTAACACCCCACAGCTACGAGCAGTACTTC	CATLTPHSYEQYF
TRBV7-3	few	TRBJ2-2	NA	TGTGCCAGCAGCAAGGGACATTTCACCGGGGAGCTGTTTTTT	CASSKGHFTGELFF